These 10 T cell receptor beta chains were all obtained from the same sample, sequenced in a study of blood T cells in healthy people across ages (dated by TCRdb to 2015 to 2017). Library method: 5' RACE. The second PCR ran for roughly 7 to 12 cycles and used a J-beta primer mix along with a sample-barcoded 5' primer. TCRdb reworked the public reads: Q25 trimming with fastp, MiXCR clone assembly, productive beta chains retained. Rows with a matching CDR3 protein are joined into one entry that keeps the most common DNA and genes. A total of around 1,800,000 distinct CDR3 sequences appear in this sample, around 42% of them only once. The ten largest clones take up roughly 23% of the sample. Sequencing input: blood. These receptors all stem from a human donor in good health.

This clonotype came up many times. The rearrangement links TRBV6-2 or TRBV6-3 to TRBJ1-5; 7 bases agree with TRBD1. The CDR3 length is 15 residues. The germline CDR1 and CDR2 sequences are MNHEY and SVGEGT. J gave up 4 bases and V 4 bases, and 7 bases lay outside the gene matches. The chain's CDR3 is CASSLRDSLNQPQHF. The CDR3 nucleotides read TGTGCCAGCAGTTTAAGGGACAGTCTGAATCAGCCCCAGCATTTT.

This clonotype was seen ten or more times. This sequence joins TRBV7-6 and TRBJ2-1; no clear D gene. Trimming stripped 8 bases from V and 9 bases from J, with 5 bases between. CDR1 SGHVS and CDR2 FNYEAQ come from the germline V gene. The CDR3 totals 9 residues. CDR3 nucleotide sequence: TGTGCCAGCGGAACTGAGCAGTTCTTC. This gives the protein CASGTEQFF. Filled out from reference TRBV7-6 and TRBJ2-1, the complete variable domain reads GAGVSQSPRYKVTKRGQDVALRCDPISGHVSLYWYRQALGQGPEFLTYFNYEAQQDKSGLPNDRFSAERPEGSISTLTIQRTEQRDSAMYRCASGTEQFFGPGTRLTVL.

This clonotype showed up just a few times. The rearrangement joins TRBV7-8 to TRBJ1-4; 7 bases map to TRBD1. The CDR3 spans 15 residues. V dropped 5 bases and J dropped 8; count of bases not matched to a gene: 11. The germline CDR1 and CDR2 sequences are SGHVS and FQNEAQ. DNA for the CDR3: TGTGCCAGCAGCCTTACCGGGACAGCTATCGAAAAACTGTTTTTT. Amino acids: CASSLTGTAIEKLFF.

This clonotype was counted a few times. The chain couples TRBV7-9 to TRBJ2-5, with D perhaps given as TRBD1 or TRBD2 (5 bases each). Germline V CDR1 and CDR2: SEHNR, FQNEAQ (reference sequence). The CDR3 consists of 16 residues. V was clipped by 7 bases and J by 0 bases, with 18 bases between them. The CDR3 bases are TGTGCCAGCACCATTCCCGGGGCAGGGAACCAAGAGACCCAGTACTTC. This gives the protein CASTIPGAGNQETQYF.

This clonotype occurred a few times. The rearrangement joins TRBV2 to TRBJ2-1; D could derive from TRBD1 or TRBD2 (5 bases each). V was clipped by 4 bases and J by 3 bases, with 7 bases between them. The CDR3 runs 13 residues. CDR1 and CDR2 from the germline V gene are SNHLY and FYNNEI. CDR3 amino acids: CASSGDGYNEQFF. In DNA form, the CDR3 reads TGTGCCAGCAGTGGGGACGGCTACAATGAGCAGTTCTTC.

There are a few counts of this clonotype. V and J are TRBV6-1 and TRBJ1-2; 8 positions agree with TRBD1. The germline V gene encodes CDR1 MNHNS and CDR2 SASEGT. V dropped 1 base and J dropped 2; count of bases not matched to a gene: 3. The CDR3 totals 15 residues. In DNA, the CDR3 is TGTGCCAGCAGTGAAGTGACAGGGGCCAACTATGGCTACACCTTC. Amino acids: CASSEVTGANYGYTF.

In this sample, this clonotype turned up a few times. The chain uses TRBV9 and TRBJ2-5; 9 nucleotides agree with TRBD2. CDR1 is SGDLS and CDR2 is YYNGEE in the germline V gene. The CDR3 is 15 residues long. V gave up 1 base and J gave up 5 bases; unmatched junction bases: 6. The CDR3 here is CASSVNPSGVETQYF. DNA for the CDR3: TGTGCCAGCAGCGTAAACCCTAGCGGGGTTGAGACCCAGTACTTC.

This chain connects TRBV11-3 to TRBJ2-5; 8 bases fit TRBD1. V lost 7 bases to trimming and J lost 3 bases; unmatched junction nucleotides: 7. The CDR3 is made up of 14 amino acids. Germline CDR1 and CDR2: SGHNT and YENEEA. The CDR3: CASTPGTGKETQYF. Here the CDR3 DNA reads TGTGCCAGCACCCCCGGGACAGGAAAAGAGACCCAGTACTTC.

The V and J genes are TRBV21-1 and TRBJ2-5; the listed D gene, TRBD1, was not tested against the DNA. TRBV21-1 constitutes a pseudogene. The CDR3 sequence is 13 residues long. The CDR3 loop reads CASKDRGEETQYF. The CDR3 nucleotides read TGTGCCAGCAAAGACAGGGGCGAGGAGACCCAGTACTTC.

This clonotype was recorded many times. The chain carries TRBV7-9 and TRBJ2-6; unclear D gene. Per the germline V gene, CDR1 is SEHNR and CDR2 is FQNEAQ (reference sequence). Trimming pared 7 bases from V and 1 base from J, leaving 11 bases between. The CDR3 is 15 amino acids. The CDR3 loop is CASTYALSGANVLTF. For the CDR3, the DNA is TGTGCCAGCACTTACGCCCTTTCTGGGGCCAACGTCCTGACTTTC.